Detailed here is one T cell receptor (beta chain). Its antigen is unknown. The input lacks base qualities; no much larger clone sits a single base away. V is clipped by 4 bases and J by 7 bases, and the sequence between their germline boundaries is 14 bases long. Reading from cysteine to phenylalanine, the CDR3 counts 14 amino acids. Only the CDR3 DNA stays, 42 bases, in frame from base 1. Reading the germline V gene gives CDR1 MDHEN and CDR2 SYDVKM. To demonstrate the VDJtools post-analysis software, TCR beta repertoires were profiled from the peripheral blood of more than 10 young patients with multiple sclerosis. The patients with multiple sclerosis were children and adolescents between about 6 and 16 years of age. The record originates from a study of post-analysis software for immune sequencing data (dated by TCRdb to the mid-2010s). At the level of the whole study: Disease courses on record covered relapsing-remitting, secondary progressive and progressive-relapsing multiple sclerosis, though some patients had no subtype annotation. A subset of samples was prepared in parallel using single-end sample barcoding, then pooled and co-amplified after Illumina adapter ligation. Patient repertoires were compared against ten to eleven previously published healthy control repertoires from donors aged 6 to 25 years.

Study-wide conclusions, independent of this receptor: Direct clustering with F measure revealed strong co-clustering of samples prepared in the same batch, which led to a batch-effect correction. Patients showed significantly higher frequencies than controls for about 5 TRBV segments, among them TRBV5-6, TRBV5-1 and TRBV20-1. The multiple sclerosis patient group was slightly younger than the control group. Significantly lower normalized Chao1 diversity was found in multiple sclerosis patients than in controls, suggesting substantial peripheral T-cell clonal expansion.

The library relied on PCR. The sequencer listed for this sample is Illumina HiSeq 2500. Unique molecular identifiers were incorporated into TCR beta cDNA libraries to reduce PCR and sequencing biases. Per 1 to 10 million input T cells, roughly 0.5 million cDNA molecules were obtained, such that each molecule approximated one T cell. Patient libraries were prepared and sequenced with the same protocol used for the earlier healthy control dataset. Within a given batch, samples were prepared together, multiplexed and sequenced on the same HiSeq lane. On the authors' methods: MIGEC handled the raw barcoded reads, throwing out single-read molecular identifier groups before consensus assembly and CDR3 extraction. VDJtools was used for post-analysis of the clonotype tables, with diversity normalized by down-sampling every dataset to the smallest sample size. In repertoire overlap clustering, CDR3 amino acid sequences, but not nucleotide sequences, were matched to correct batch-related cross-sample contamination. TCRdb redid the processing of the public reads, applying fastp at Q25 and MiXCR, and retained in-frame beta chains. Entries that share a CDR3 protein sequence are merged under the most common genes and DNA. The V and J calls come from TCRdb's annotation, not from the publication. The sample records almost 700,000 distinct CDR3 sequences, 59% of which are singletons. The biggest ten clones account for 10% to 12% of the sample.

This receptor was identified in a girl aged 2 to 10 with multiple sclerosis. The V and J segments used are TRBV28 and TRBJ2-1; the D gene is perhaps TRBD2, from 5 matching bases. Material for sequencing was blood. The nucleotide sequence reads TGTGCCAGCAGTTCCTCTCGGGGTTTGAATGAGCAGTTCTTC. Translated, it reads CASSSSRGLNEQFF.